One and the same sample provided the 11 T cell receptor beta chains below, sequenced in a study of CD8 T cells in ankylosing spondylitis. TCRdb passed the 5' RACE reads through MiXCR, listing each CDR3 protein once. The table lists around 180,000 distinct CDR3 sequences, 15% to 20% of them singletons. Material for sequencing was blood, either unsorted or a sorted T cell fraction (not recorded which). The receptors come from a male donor under 30 with ankylosing spondylitis or in good health (not recorded which).

Many counts were recorded for this clonotype. J is TRBJ2-5 and V is TRBV6-5; 8 positions match TRBD1. This CDR3 has 17 amino acids. Germline V lookup: CDR1 MNHEY, CDR2 SVGAGI. J was trimmed by 10 bases and V by 6 bases; bases with no gene match: 22. The CDR3 protein is CASSPPGQGRSGGVQYF. The DNA of the CDR3 is TGTGCCAGCAGCCCCCCCGGACAGGGCCGCTCCGGGGGAGTCCAGTACTTC.

The V call is TRBV20-1, the J call TRBJ2-1; TRBD2 might be the D (5 bases). The germline CDR1 and CDR2 sequences are DFQATT and SNEGSKA (reference sequence). Trimming removed 3 bases at V and 7 bases at J, with 13 bases between. CDR3 length: 13 residues. The CDR3 sequence: CSASNLAPNEQFF. Here the CDR3 DNA reads TGCAGTGCTAGTAACCTAGCTCCTAATGAGCAGTTCTTC.

The rearrangement joins TRBV4-2 to TRBJ2-1; D call uncertain. V lost 1 base and J lost 6, with 13 bases in between. The CDR3 is 15 residues long. CDR1 is LGHNA and CDR2 is YNFKEQ in the germline V gene. The CDR3 DNA reads TGTGCCAGCAGCCAAGCCGGGTATTCCCTCAATGAGCAGTTCTTC. Translation gives CASSQAGYSLNEQFF.

This clonotype was observed many times. V gene TRBV6-2 or TRBV6-3 combines with J gene TRBJ2-7; D is possibly TRBD1 or TRBD2 (5 bases each). Germline V gene sequence: CDR1 MNHEY, CDR2 SVGEGT. The CDR3 runs to 16 residues. V was clipped by 4 bases and J by 7 bases, with 23 bases between them. Written as DNA, the CDR3 is TGTGCCAGCAGTTCTATCCGGGACCGGCCTTATGAGGAGCAGTACTTC. It encodes CASSSIRDRPYEEQYF.

This clonotype was seen ten or more times. Here the CDR3 reads CASSVEPSGRSRDEQFF. The CDR3 coding sequence is TGTGCCAGCAGCGTAGAGCCTAGCGGGAGATCTAGAGATGAGCAGTTCTTC. V gene TRBV9 combines with J gene TRBJ2-1, with 10 nucleotides matching TRBD2. V dropped 0 bases and J dropped 8; count of bases not matched to a gene: 11. Germline values: CDR1 SGDLS, CDR2 YYNGEE. This CDR3 is 17 amino acids long.

This clonotype was picked up many times. The V gene is TRBV20-1, the J gene TRBJ1-4; D is ambiguous. Trimming left V 7 bases short and J 8 bases short, with 11 bases between. The CDR3 length is 11 residues. Germline V gene data show CDR1 as DFQATT and CDR2 as SNEGSKA (reference sequence). CDR3 sequence: CSVFGVEKLFF. CDR3 DNA sequence: TGCAGTGTTTTTGGGGTCGAAAAACTGTTTTTT.

This clonotype has at least ten counts. The chain combines TRBV9 with TRBJ2-4, with D possibly being TRBD1 (6 bases). Trimming cost V 2 bases and J 8 bases, with 8 bases left between them. The CDR3 spans 12 residues. The germline CDR1 and CDR2 sequences are SGDLS and YYNGEE. The CDR3 sequence: CASSVRGDIQYF. The CDR3 DNA sequence: TGTGCCAGCAGCGTCAGGGGTGACATTCAGTACTTC.

At least ten counts were recorded for this clonotype. The chain uses TRBV15 and TRBJ2-5, with D unclear. Germline-derived CDR1 and CDR2 are LNHNV and YYDKDF (reference sequence). With 3 bases removed from V and 5 bases from J, the gap between germline ends came to 16 bases. This CDR3 region has 15 residues. The CDR3: CATSSRGPSAETQYF. CDR3 in DNA: TGTGCCACCAGCAGCAGAGGACCATCGGCGGAGACCCAGTACTTC.

The chain joins TRBV7-6 to TRBJ2-6, with D perhaps assigned TRBD1 or TRBD2 (6 bases each). Trimming took 0 bases from V and 0 from J, leaving 12 bases between them. This CDR3 contains 18 residues. Germline V gene data show CDR1 as SGHVS and CDR2 as FNYEAQ. The CDR3 is CASSLAPGASSGANVLTF. CDR3 coding DNA: TGTGCCAGCAGCTTAGCGCCGGGGGCCAGCTCTGGGGCCAACGTCCTGACTTTC.

Ten or more counts support this clonotype. This chain uses TRBV20-1 with TRBJ2-2; no clear D gene. Germline V gene sequence: CDR1 DFQATT, CDR2 SNEGSKA (reference sequence). This CDR3 is built from 14 residues. V was cut by 3 bases and J by 0 bases, with 8 bases left in between. CDR3 loop: CSASFLANTGELFF. CDR3 nucleotides: TGCAGTGCTAGTTTCCTAGCGAACACCGGGGAGCTGTTTTTT.

This clonotype was counted at least ten times. The genes are TRBV3-1 and TRBJ2-1, with D unresolved. In germline, CDR1 is LGHDT, CDR2 YNNKEL (reference sequence). The CDR3 runs 15 residues. V was pared by 0 bases and J by 5 bases, with 11 bases between. The CDR3: CASSQDSRRNNEQFF. The CDR3, as DNA: TGTGCCAGCAGCCAAGACAGTCGTAGAAACAATGAGCAGTTCTTC.